This record covers a single TCR beta chain. Researchers ran the PCR with 60 Vbeta and 13 Jbeta primers. Profiled with immunoSEQ multiplex PCR; TCRdb holds only in-frame clones, not every one. The table records 250,000 to 350,000 clones, roughly 85% of them present only once. This specimen comes from a study of cytomegalovirus exposure and HLA in healthy donors. Study-wide background: Previous work identified around 120 million unique TCR beta sequences from about 200 million T cells.

This clonotype was sampled from a middle-aged man in good health and CMV-seropositive. The specimen was PBMCs.

DNA of the CDR3: TGTGCCAGTAGTGTCCGACAGGTAGCTAACTATGGCTACACCTTC. Translating gives CASSVRQVANYGYTF. The chain recombines TRBV19 with TRBJ1-2, with a possible D match to TRBD1 (6 bases). The CDR3 spans 15 residues. The ends were cut back, 5 bases at V and 0 bases at J, with 13 bases in the middle. The V gene's germline CDR1 is LNHDA and CDR2 SQIVND (reference sequence).